Listed here are 24 T cell receptor beta chains from one sample, sequenced in a study of blood T cell repertoires in COVID-19. Data came from immunoSEQ multiplex PCR; TCRdb stores just in-frame clones and leaves some out. This table has about 330,000 clones, 88% appearing once. Sample: peripheral blood. These receptors originate from a woman between 50 and 59 years old with active or convalescent COVID-19.

The chain's CDR3 is CASSEGDYSAAEAFF. The CDR3 DNA reads as TGCGCCAGCAGTGAGGGGGACTATTCTGCTGCTGAAGCTTTCTTT. The chain joins TRBV10-2 to TRBJ1-1; D perhaps matches TRBD1 (5 bases). Germline lookup yields CDR1 WSHSY and CDR2 SAAADI. V was clipped by 2 bases and J by 6 bases, with 16 bases between them. The CDR3 spans 15 residues.

This clone was seen a handful of times. The rearrangement links TRBV30 to TRBJ2-7; 9 nucleotides align to TRBD1. With V trimmed by 7 bases and J by 5 bases, 6 bases remained unmatched. CDR3 length equals 12 residues. The germline V gene encodes CDR1 GTSNPN and CDR2 SVGIG (reference sequence). The CDR3 DNA sequence: TGTGCCTTAACAGGGGGCATCCACGAGCAGTACTTC. The encoded protein is CALTGGIHEQYF.

V is TRBV28 and J is TRBJ2-7; D may be TRBD2 (6 bases). This CDR3 has 14 residues. V gave up 6 bases and J gave up 2 bases, with 14 bases separating them. CDR1 is MDHEN, CDR2 SYDVKM, per germline. This CDR3 is CASSLEAGTYEQYF. The CDR3 region has the DNA TGTGCCAGCAGCCTAGAGGCGGGGACCTACGAGCAGTACTTC.

The chain joins TRBV7-2 to TRBJ1-5; TRBD1 agrees at 9 bases. The V gene's germline CDR1 is SGHTA and CDR2 FQGNSA. The CDR3 runs to 14 residues. V lost 5 bases, J lost 6 bases, and 5 bases stayed unmatched. The CDR3 protein is CASSKDRGAQPQHF. Here the CDR3 DNA reads TGTGCCAGCAGCAAAGACAGGGGGGCTCAGCCCCAGCATTTT.

The DNA of the CDR3 is TGTGCCAGCAGTTTAGGGCCGGGGACTAGCGGGATGCATGAGCAGTTCTTC. Encoded protein: CASSLGPGTSGMHEQFF. This chain joins TRBV27 and TRBJ2-1; 13 bases align to TRBD2. The CDR3 covers 17 residues. J was trimmed by 8 bases and V by 2 bases; bases with no gene match: 9. CDR1 is MNHEY and CDR2 is SMNVEV in the germline V gene (reference sequence).

This rearrangement joins TRBV27 to TRBJ2-1; TRBD1 matches at 7 bases. V dropped 5 bases and J dropped 0; count of bases not matched to a gene: 10. Germline CDR1 is MNHEY and CDR2 is SMNVEV (reference sequence). The CDR3 extends over 17 amino acids. The CDR3 DNA reads as TGTGCCAGCAGTCGTAACAGGGGCCTAAGCTCCTACAATGAGCAGTTCTTC. This sequence encodes CASSRNRGLSSYNEQFF.

The rearrangement joins TRBV9 to TRBJ2-2; perhaps TRBD2 as D (5 bases). The germline V gene encodes CDR1 SGDLS and CDR2 YYNGEE. The length of the CDR3 is 16 residues. Trimming pared 0 bases from V and 4 bases from J, leaving 13 bases between. The CDR3 sequence: CASSVARGRGTGELFF. The DNA of the CDR3 is TGTGCCAGCAGCGTAGCACGCGGACGGGGCACCGGGGAGCTGTTTTTT. Together with reference TRBV9 and TRBJ2-2, the CDR3 gives the full variable domain: DSGVTQTPKHLITATGQRVTLRCSPRSGDLSVYWYQQSLDQGLQFLIQYYNGEERAKGNILERFSAQQFPDLHSELNLSSLELGDSALYFCASSVARGRGTGELFFGEGSRLTVL.

This clone was found once. The rearrangement links TRBV19 to TRBJ1-5, with D possibly TRBD1 on 5 matching bases. The ends were cut back, 7 bases at V and 3 bases at J, with 16 bases in the middle. Germline CDR1 and CDR2: LNHDA and SQIVND (reference sequence). This CDR3 is built from 15 residues. The CDR3 coding sequence is TGTGCCAGTACCTTCCCCGGGGGGAACAATCAGCCCCAGCATTTT. Protein product: CASTFPGGNNQPQHF.

The rearrangement uses TRBV25-1 and TRBJ1-1; 7 bases align to TRBD1. Germline trimming cut 2 bases from V and 3 bases from J; bases unmatched to any gene: 9. The germline V gene encodes CDR1 MGHDK and CDR2 SYGVNS. This CDR3 is built from 16 residues. The CDR3 sequence is CASSEERLTGHTEAFF. The CDR3 DNA is TGTGCCAGCAGTGAAGAGAGGCTGACAGGGCACACTGAAGCTTTCTTT.

The J gene is TRBJ1-2, the V gene TRBV5-4, with 9 bases matching TRBD1. Looked up from germline, CDR1 is SGHNT and CDR2 is YYREEE (reference sequence). The CDR3 sequence is 17 residues long. Trimming took 2 bases from V and 1 from J; bases not matched to a gene: 9. CDR3 bases: TGTGCCAGCAGCTTAGGGGGGGACAGGGTTCTTAACTATGGCTACACCTTC. This translates into CASSLGGDRVLNYGYTF.

A single count supports this clone. This chain uses TRBV28 with TRBJ2-2; the match to TRBD1 covers 8 bases. In germline, CDR1 is MDHEN, CDR2 SYDVKM. The CDR3 loop spans 15 amino acids. V trimming: 4 bases; J trimming: 9 bases; junction bases outside the gene matches: 10. The CDR3, as DNA: TGTGCCAGCAGTTCTTTCTCAGGGGGCGCCCGGGAGCTGTTTTTT. This translates into CASSSFSGGARELFF. The full variable domain, rest sourced from reference TRBV28 and TRBJ2-2, is DVKVTQSSRYLVKRTGEKVFLECVQDMDHENMFWYRQDPGLGLRLIYFSYDVKMKEKGDIPEGYSVSREKKERFSLILESASTNQTSMYLCASSSFSGGARELFFGEGSRLTVL.

V usage is TRBV3-1 (or the pseudogene TRBV3-2) and J usage is TRBJ1-2; TRBD1 matches 7 bases. From germline, CDR1 is LGHDT and CDR2 YNNKEL (reference sequence). The CDR3 is 14 residues long. V shed 2 bases, J shed 5 bases, and the junction held 5 bases outside the gene matches. As DNA, the CDR3 is TGTGCCAGCAGCCAAACGGGGACAGTATATGGCTACACCTTC. This codes for CASSQTGTVYGYTF.

The chain joins TRBV4-3 to TRBJ2-3, with TRBD2 identical over 10 bases. V shed 1 base and J 4 bases; nucleotides not matched to a gene: 5. CDR3 size: 16 residues. Germline lookup yields CDR1 LGHNA and CDR2 YSLEER. The CDR3 is CASSQALAGNADTQYF. The CDR3, as DNA: TGCGCCAGCAGCCAAGCACTAGCGGGGAATGCAGATACGCAGTATTTT.

The chain links TRBV7-3 to TRBJ1-2; no firm D call. Germline V lookup: CDR1 SGHTA, CDR2 FQGTGA. CDR3 length equals 11 residues. V shed 8 bases and J shed 5 bases, with 9 bases lying between them. The CDR3 protein is CASGDTYGYTF. In nucleotides, the CDR3 is TGTGCCAGCGGAGATACTTATGGCTACACCTTC.

V is TRBV5-6 and J is TRBJ2-1; TRBD1 matches at 7 bases. CDR3 length equals 14 residues. The V gene's germline CDR1 is SGHDT and CDR2 YYEEEE. Losses at the gene ends were 2 bases for V and 7 bases for J; bases not matched to a gene: 6. CDR3 region: CASSFQQGRNEQFF. CDR3 bases: TGTGCCAGCAGCTTCCAACAGGGGCGGAATGAGCAGTTCTTC.

The chain recombines TRBV29-1 with TRBJ2-5; D perhaps matches TRBD2 (5 bases). The germline CDR1 and CDR2 sequences are SQVTM and ANQGSEA. Trimming pared 7 bases from V and 5 bases from J, leaving 14 bases between. This CDR3 region has 12 residues. The CDR3 DNA is TGCAGCGGGCGAGGGTTGATGGAGACCCAGTACTTC. It translates to CSGRGLMETQYF.

The J gene is TRBJ1-1, the V gene TRBV7-2; D call uncertain. CDR3 length: 13 amino acids. Trimming cost V 3 bases and J 2 bases, with 7 bases left between them. Germline CDR1 and CDR2: SGHTA and FQGNSA. DNA of the CDR3: TGTGCCAGCAGCTTTCGGGTTAACACTGAAGCTTTCTTT. It encodes CASSFRVNTEAFF.

The chain recombines TRBV3-1 (or the pseudogene TRBV3-2) with TRBJ1-2; 8 bases line up with TRBD1. CDR3 size: 15 residues. Germline CDR1 and CDR2: LGHDT and YNNKEL (reference sequence). The V gene end was trimmed by 3 bases and the J gene end by 4 bases; junction bases not matched to a gene: 7. The CDR3 DNA reads TGTGCCAGCAGCCAGGGAAAGACAGGGGTCTATGGCTACACCTTC. This gives the protein CASSQGKTGVYGYTF.

This chain links TRBV5-4 with TRBJ1-2; D not resolved. CDR1 and CDR2 from the germline V gene are SGHNT and YYREEE (reference sequence). Trimming left V 1 base short and J 0 bases short, with 10 bases between. The CDR3 is 15 amino acids. CDR3 amino acids: CASSLRGISNYGYTF. The CDR3 nucleotides read TGTGCCAGCAGCTTGCGGGGAATCTCTAACTATGGCTACACCTTC.

This chain links TRBV30 with TRBJ1-5, with a possible D match to TRBD1 (5 bases). Germline V gives CDR1 GTSNPN, CDR2 SVGIG (reference sequence). This CDR3 spans 13 amino acids. The V end lost 1 base, the J end lost 1 base, and 5 bases lay between the germline ends. CDR3 amino acids: CAWSGQSNQPQHF. CDR3 bases: TGTGCCTGGAGTGGACAGAGCAATCAGCCCCAGCATTTT.

The J gene is TRBJ2-5, the V gene TRBV3-1 (or the pseudogene TRBV3-2); possible D gene TRBD1, 6 bases. CDR3 length: 13 residues. From germline, CDR1 is LGHDT and CDR2 YNNKEL (reference sequence). With 3 bases removed from V and 3 bases from J, the gap between germline ends came to 8 bases. CDR3 sequence: CASSHRGKETQYF. The CDR3 nucleotides are TGTGCCAGCAGCCACAGGGGTAAAGAGACCCAGTACTTC.

This chain connects TRBV3-1 (or the pseudogene TRBV3-2) to TRBJ2-1; 11 bases map to TRBD2. The V gene end was trimmed by 0 bases and the J gene end by 8 bases; junction bases not matched to a gene: 6. The length of the CDR3 is 16 residues. Germline V gene data show CDR1 as LGHDT and CDR2 as YNNKEL (reference sequence). In nucleotides, the CDR3 is TGTGCCAGCAGCCAAGAATTAGGACTAGCGGGCGATGAGCAGTTCTTC. This gives the protein CASSQELGLAGDEQFF.

V gene TRBV3-1 (or the pseudogene TRBV3-2) combines with J gene TRBJ1-5; unclear D gene. Trimming removed 2 bases at V and 2 bases at J, with 16 bases between. Germline assignment: CDR1 LGHDT and CDR2 YNNKEL (reference sequence). This CDR3 contains 17 residues. The CDR3 DNA is TGTGCCAGCAGCCAATCGTTGGGGAGTTTTGGCAATCAGCCCCAGCATTTT. As protein: CASSQSLGSFGNQPQHF.

CDR3 amino acids: CAWSKAGLENTEAFF. The CDR3 DNA follows: TGTGCCTGGAGTAAGGCAGGGTTAGAGAACACTGAAGCTTTCTTT. The chain carries TRBV30 and TRBJ1-1; a weak D match, TRBD1 (5 bases). The CDR3 is 15 amino acids. The V end lost 2 bases, the J end lost 1 base, and 14 bases lay between the germline ends. The germline CDR1 and CDR2 sequences are GTSNPN and SVGIG (reference sequence).